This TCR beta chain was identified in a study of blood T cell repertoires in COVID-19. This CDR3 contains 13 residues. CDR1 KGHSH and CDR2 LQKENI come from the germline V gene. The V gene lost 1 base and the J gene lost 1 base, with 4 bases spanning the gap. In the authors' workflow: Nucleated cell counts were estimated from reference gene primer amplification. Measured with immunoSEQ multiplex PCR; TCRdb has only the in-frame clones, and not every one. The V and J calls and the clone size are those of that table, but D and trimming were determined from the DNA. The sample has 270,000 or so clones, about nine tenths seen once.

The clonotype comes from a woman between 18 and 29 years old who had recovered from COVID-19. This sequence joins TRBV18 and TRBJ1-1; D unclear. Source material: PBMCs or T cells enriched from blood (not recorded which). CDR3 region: CASSPRANTEAFF. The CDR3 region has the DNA TGTGCCAGCTCACCACGGGCGAACACTGAAGCTTTCTTT.